These T cell receptor beta chains were read from a single sample in a study of vaccination effects on CD4 cells after COVID-19. Their recognized antigens are unknown. This table comes from immunoSEQ multiplex PCR, and its TCRdb copy is limited to in-frame clones, with some not included. The sample includes tens of thousands of clones, more than 65% of them seen just once. This specimen was CD4+ T cells from PBMCs cultured with HIV peptides, taken before COVID-19 vaccination. The receptors originated from a human donor who had a prior SARS-CoV-2 infection. Both conserved end residues are part of each CDR3. D genes are given only for firm matches. Only some rows state a clone size, as once, few, many or a class for expanded clones.

TRBJ1-1 13 few TRBV7-2 . CASSLTRNTEAFF TGTGCCAGCAGCCTAACAAGAAACACTGAAGCTTTCTTT
TRBJ1-2 15 . TRBV19 TRBD1 CASSTRDRALRGYTF TGTGCCAGTAGTACCCGGGACAGGGCTTTGAGGGGCTACACCTTC
TRBJ2-5 18 once TRBV9 TRBD2 CASSPRPSGGAWEETQYF TGTGCCAGCAGCCCCCGACCTAGCGGGGGGGCCTGGGAAGAGACCCAGTACTTC
TRBJ1-2 18 . TRBV19 . CASSIDGGTLTRGYGYTF TGTGCCAGTAGTATAGACGGCGGGACTCTCACACGGGGCTATGGCTACACCTTC
TRBJ2-3 15 few TRBV2 . CASSDVGSSTDTQYF TGTGCCAGCAGTGATGTGGGCAGTAGCACAGATACGCAGTATTTT
TRBJ2-1 16 . TRBV24-1 TRBD2 CATSDAGLAGAHEQFF TGTGCCACCAGTGACGCGGGACTAGCGGGAGCCCATGAGCAGTTCTTC
TRBJ2-3 15 . TRBV6-4 TRBD2 CASSDSRGGSDTQYF TGTGCCAGCAGTGACTCGCGGGGAGGGTCAGATACGCAGTATTTT
TRBJ1-6 16 . TRBV6-1 TRBD1 CASREQGASYNSPLHF TGTGCCAGCAGAGAACAGGGGGCATCCTATAATTCACCCCTCCACTTT
TRBJ1-3 15 . TRBV6-1 . CASSDQGPSGNTIYF TGTGCCAGCAGTGATCAGGGACCCTCTGGAAACACCATATATTTT
TRBJ2-1 18 . TRBV9 TRBD1 CASSVELVSGQGYNEQFF TGTGCCAGCAGCGTAGAGTTGGTCTCGGGACAGGGCTACAATGAGCAGTTCTTC
TRBJ1-6 18 . TRBV7-2 . CASSPNRGGFVNNSPLHF TGTGCCAGCAGCCCTAATAGAGGGGGATTCGTGAATAATTCACCCCTCCACTTT
TRBJ2-3 13 . TRBV6-2/TRBV6-3 . CASSRGVTDTQYF TGTGCCAGCAGTAGGGGGGTAACAGATACGCAGTATTTT
TRBJ2-7 12 . TRBV10-3 . CAISDPSLVQYF TGTGCCATCAGTGACCCGAGTTTAGTGCAGTACTTC
TRBJ2-7 13 . TRBV19 TRBD1 CASSILQGNEQYF TGTGCCAGTAGTATTCTACAGGGGAACGAGCAGTACTTC
TRBJ2-3 14 . TRBV9 . CASSVKPRTDTQYF TGTGCCAGCAGCGTAAAGCCACGCACAGATACGCAGTATTTT
TRBJ1-1 16 once TRBV9 TRBD1 CASSSGTGGAWTEAFF TGTGCCAGCAGTTCCGGGACAGGGGGCGCGTGGACTGAAGCTTTCTTT
TRBJ2-7 11 . TRBV6-1 . CASSERRGHNF TGTGCCAGCAGTGAACGGAGAGGGCACAACTTC
TRBJ2-3 13 . TRBV19 . CASTKAATDTQYF TGTGCCAGTACTAAAGCCGCTACAGATACGCAGTATTTT
TRBJ2-3 14 . TRBV5-1 TRBD1 CASSLTGQGGTQYF TGCGCCAGCAGCTTGACGGGACAGGGAGGGACGCAGTATTTT
TRBJ2-5 15 once TRBV7-8 TRBD2 CASSRGLASRETQYF TGTGCCAGCAGTCGAGGACTAGCGTCTCGAGAGACCCAGTACTTC
TRBJ2-1 18 . TRBV27 TRBD1 CASSLSLELGQGWNEQFF TGTGCCAGCAGTTTATCTCTGGAGTTGGGACAGGGATGGAATGAGCAGTTCTTC
TRBJ2-1 18 . TRBV11-3 . CASSLPIGGLSSYNEQFF TGTGCCAGCAGCTTACCTATCGGGGGCCTAAGCTCCTACAATGAGCAGTTCTTC
TRBJ2-5 13 . TRBV18 TRBD1 CASSQGTEETQYF TGTGCCAGCTCCCAAGGGACAGAAGAGACCCAGTACTTC
TRBJ2-5 15 . TRBV7-6 . CASSPTPGADSTQYF TGTGCCAGCAGCCCAACGCCGGGAGCCGACTCTACCCAGTACTTC
TRBJ2-2 16 . TRBV3-1/TRBV3-2 . CASSRGGTDITGELFF TGTGCCAGCAGCCGTGGGGGGACAGACATCACCGGGGAGCTGTTTTTT
TRBJ1-2 13 . TRBV7-2 . CASTPRGDYGYTF TGTGCCAGCACCCCTCGGGGTGACTATGGCTACACCTTC
TRBJ1-4 14 . TRBV6-5 . CASSYSSSRAELFF TGTGCCAGCAGTTACTCGAGTAGTAGGGCGGAACTGTTTTTT